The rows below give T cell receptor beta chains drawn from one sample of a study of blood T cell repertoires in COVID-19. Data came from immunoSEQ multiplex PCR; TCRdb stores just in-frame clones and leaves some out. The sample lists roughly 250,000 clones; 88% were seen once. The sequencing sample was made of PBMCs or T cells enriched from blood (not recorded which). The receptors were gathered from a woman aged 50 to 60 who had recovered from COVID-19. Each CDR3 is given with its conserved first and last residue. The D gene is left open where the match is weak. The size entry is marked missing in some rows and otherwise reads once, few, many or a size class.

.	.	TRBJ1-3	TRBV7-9	TGTGCCAGCAGCTCGAGCTCTGGAAACACCATATATTTT	CASSSSSGNTIYF
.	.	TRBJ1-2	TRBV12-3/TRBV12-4	TGTGCCAGCAGTAAACAGAATAACTATGGCTACACCTTC	CASSKQNNYGYTF
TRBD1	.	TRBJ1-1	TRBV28	TGTGCCAGCAGTTTACAAGGGGGCCGGACTGAAGCTTTCTTT	CASSLQGGRTEAFF
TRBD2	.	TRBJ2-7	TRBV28	TGTGCCAGCAGTTTGTATCCGGGACTAGCGGGAGGAGGGGAGCAGTACTTC	CASSLYPGLAGGGEQYF
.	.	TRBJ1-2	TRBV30	TGTGCCTGGAGTATCGCGGGGGGCTACACCTTC	CAWSIAGGYTF
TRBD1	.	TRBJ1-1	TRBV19	TGTGCCAGTATTCACAGGGGGCGCGGGAACACTGAAGCTTTCTTT	CASIHRGRGNTEAFF
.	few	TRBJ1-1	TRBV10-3	TGTGCCATCAGTGACAGGGGAATGGGGACTGAAGCTTTCTTT	CAISDRGMGTEAFF
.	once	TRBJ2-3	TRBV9	TGTGCCAGCAGCGTAGGGACTTCCCAGGGGACACATACGCAGTATTTT	CASSVGTSQGTHTQYF
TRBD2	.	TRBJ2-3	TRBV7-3	TGTGCCAGCAGCCCCTTACTAGCGGGAGGGCCCGGGCCAAGCACAGATACGCAGTATTTT	CASSPLLAGGPGPSTDTQYF
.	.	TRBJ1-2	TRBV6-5	TGTGCCAGCACTAAGGGGTACTATGGCTACACCTTC	CASTKGYYGYTF
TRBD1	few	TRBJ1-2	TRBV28	TGTGCCAGCAGTCCCGGACAGGGTCGGTATGTCTACACCTTC	CASSPGQGRYVYTF
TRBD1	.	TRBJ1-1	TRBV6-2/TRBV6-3	TGTGCCAGCAGTTACGGGACAGACCTTTCGGCTTTCTTT	CASSYGTDLSAFF
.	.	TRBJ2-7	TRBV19	TGTGCCAGTAGCAGGGGAGCCTACGAGCAGTACTTC	CASSRGAYEQYF
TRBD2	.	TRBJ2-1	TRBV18	TGTGCCAGCTCACGGCGGGGGACTAGCGGGAGAGCCTACTTGGTTAATGAGCAGTTCTTC	CASSRRGTSGRAYLVNEQFF
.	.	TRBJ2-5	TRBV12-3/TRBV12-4	TGTGCCAGCAGTACCGCGCCGGAGACCCAGTACTTC	CASSTAPETQYF
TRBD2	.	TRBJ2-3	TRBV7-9	TGTGCCAGCAGCTTAATCAGCGGGAGAGGGACAGATACGCAGTATTTT	CASSLISGRGTDTQYF
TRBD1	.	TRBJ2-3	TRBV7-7	TGTGCTAGCAGCCCCGACAGGGCAAGCACAGATACGCAGTATTTT	CASSPDRASTDTQYF
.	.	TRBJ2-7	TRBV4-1	TGCGCCAGCAGCCAAGATAGCAGTTTTGCCTACGAGCAGTACTTC	CASSQDSSFAYEQYF
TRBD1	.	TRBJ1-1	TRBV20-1	TGCAGTGCGAGTAATACCCGGGACAGGGTTGTACGGACTGAAGCTTTCTTT	CSASNTRDRVVRTEAFF
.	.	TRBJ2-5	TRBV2	TGTGCCAGCAGTGAAATAGGCGGCAGAGAAGAGACCCAGTACTTC	CASSEIGGREETQYF
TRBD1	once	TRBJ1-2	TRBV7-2	TGTGCCAGCACCCAATCCCGTTCAGGGGGCGGTTACAACTATGGCTACACCTTC	CASTQSRSGGGYNYGYTF
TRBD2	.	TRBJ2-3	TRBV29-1	TGCAGCGTCCTCGCCTTACTAGCGGGGGGGACAGATACGCAGTATTTT	CSVLALLAGGTDTQYF
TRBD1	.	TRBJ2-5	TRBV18	TGTGCCAGCCAAGGGGGCGCGTTAGAGACCCAGTACTTC	CASQGGALETQYF
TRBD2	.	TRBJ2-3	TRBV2	TGTGCCAGCAGCCGGACTAGCGGGAGGGCCGATACGCAGTATTTT	CASSRTSGRADTQYF
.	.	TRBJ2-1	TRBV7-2	TGTGCCAGCACCACCCCGACATCCCCGAAGCAGTTCTTC	CASTTPTSPKQFF
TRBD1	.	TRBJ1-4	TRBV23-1	TGCGCCAGCAGTCAAGGGACAGGGCGACCTTCGGGAACTAATGAAAAACTGTTTTTT	CASSQGTGRPSGTNEKLFF
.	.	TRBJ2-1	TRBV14	TGTGCCAGCAGCCAAGAAGGCGGGGCCTACAATGAGCAGTTCTTC	CASSQEGGAYNEQFF
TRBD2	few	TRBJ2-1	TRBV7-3	TGTGCCAGCAGCCTAAGAGCTAGCGGGAGTGAGCAGTTCTTC	CASSLRASGSEQFF
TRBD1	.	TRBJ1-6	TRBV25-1	TGTGCCAGCAGTGTCGGGACAGTCAATTCACCCCTCCACTTT	CASSVGTVNSPLHF
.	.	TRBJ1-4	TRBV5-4	TGTGCCAGCAGCTTTCAAGGAGGAAAAGGAAAACTGTTTTTT	CASSFQGGKGKLFF
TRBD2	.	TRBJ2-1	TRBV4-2	TGTGCCAGCGGAGTAGGGACTAGCGGGAGCAATGAGCAGTTCTTC	CASGVGTSGSNEQFF
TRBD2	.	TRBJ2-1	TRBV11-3	TGTGCCAGCAGCCCTTCCCTAGGGCGACTAGCGGGATCCCATGAGCAGTTCTTC	CASSPSLGRLAGSHEQFF
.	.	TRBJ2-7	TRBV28	TGTGCCAGCAGCGCTGGAGGGCGCGAGCAGTACTTC	CASSAGGREQYF
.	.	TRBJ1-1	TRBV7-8	TGTGCCAGCAGCTTAGCGCTAGCGGCGACTGAAGCTTTCTTT	CASSLALAATEAFF
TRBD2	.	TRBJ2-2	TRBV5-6	TGTGCCAGCAGCTTGGTAACTAGCGGGAGTTACGGCGGGGAGCTGTTTTTT	CASSLVTSGSYGGELFF
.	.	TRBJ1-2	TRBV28	TGTGCCAGCAGTTTGGGGCCGAACTATGGCTACACCTTC	CASSLGPNYGYTF
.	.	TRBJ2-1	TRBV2	TGTGCCAGCGGAGCTTCGATTTCGGGAAGCCAGTTCTTC	CASGASISGSQFF
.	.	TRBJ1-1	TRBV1	TGCACCAGCAGACATGGAGAAGAAGCTTTCTTT	CTSRHGEEAFF
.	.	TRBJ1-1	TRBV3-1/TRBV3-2	TGTGCCAGCAGCCTAAGACAGGCCCCTGAAGCTTTCTTT	CASSLRQAPEAFF
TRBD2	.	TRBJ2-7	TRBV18	TGTGCCAGCTCAACACGGGGTAGCGGGACGCCCTACGAGCAGTACTTC	CASSTRGSGTPYEQYF
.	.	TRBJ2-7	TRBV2	TGTGCCAGCGCAGGGCCAGGGCAGTACTTC	CASAGPGQYF
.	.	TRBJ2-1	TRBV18	TGTGCCAGCTCACAAACAGGGATGAATGAGCAGTTCTTC	CASSQTGMNEQFF
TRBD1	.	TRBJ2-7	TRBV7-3	TGTGCCAGCAGCCCCGACAGGGTACACGAGCAGTACTTC	CASSPDRVHEQYF
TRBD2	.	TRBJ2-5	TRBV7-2	TGTGCCAGCAGCTTAGGGACTAGCGGGAGTCTTGGGGAGACCCAGTACTTC	CASSLGTSGSLGETQYF